The 8 T cell receptor beta chains below were found in one sample sequenced in a study of T cell responses to AZD1222 COVID-19 vaccine. The data were produced by immunoSEQ multiplex PCR, yet TCRdb's version contains in-frame clones alone and is incomplete. The sample holds 96,000 or so clones, roughly nine tenths seen once. The source material was peripheral blood, sampled on day 0 of AZD1222 vaccination. The receptors derive from an adult in good health.

The J gene is TRBJ2-1, the V gene TRBV6-5; TRBD2 matches 9 bases. CDR3 size: 14 residues. Trimming took 5 bases from V and 9 from J; bases not matched to a gene: 8. Per germline, CDR1 MNHEY and CDR2 SVGAGI. The CDR3 loop is CASSQASGVTEQFF. The DNA for the CDR3 is TGTGCCAGCAGTCAGGCTAGCGGGGTTACTGAGCAGTTCTTC.

The rearrangement uses TRBV28 and TRBJ2-2; tentatively, D is TRBD1 (5 bases). This CDR3 contains 14 residues. The V end lost 8 bases, the J end lost 0 bases, and 10 bases lay between the germline ends. Germline-derived CDR1 and CDR2 are MDHEN and SYDVKM. The DNA of the CDR3 is TGTGCCAGCGGGGCAGGCGCGAACACCGGGGAGCTGTTTTTT. Protein sequence: CASGAGANTGELFF.

The genes are TRBV7-2 and TRBJ2-7; D is tentatively TRBD1 or TRBD2 (5 bases each). This CDR3 spans 13 amino acids. The V and J ends lost 3 bases and 5 bases respectively, with 11 bases between them. Germline CDR1 and CDR2: SGHTA and FQGNSA. CDR3 nucleotides: TGTGCCAGCAGCTTGGGACCCCCTAACGAGCAGTACTTC. As protein: CASSLGPPNEQYF.

This clone has only a few counts. The chain recombines TRBV11-2 with TRBJ1-2, with D unclear. The V end was cut by 1 base, the J end by 7 bases, with 7 bases between. The CDR3 sequence is 12 residues long. CDR1 SGHAT and CDR2 FQNNGV come from the germline V gene. Here the CDR3 DNA reads TGTGCCAGCAGCTTAGCGGGGTCTGGCTACACCTTC. It encodes CASSLAGSGYTF.

The V gene is TRBV19, the J gene TRBJ2-1; unclear D gene. This CDR3 contains 16 residues. Between the trimmed V and J ends, which lost 4 bases and 6 bases, there was a span of 19 bases. Germline CDR1 LNHDA, CDR2 SQIVND (reference sequence). The CDR3 here is CASSKKAWVSANEQFF. The CDR3 bases are TGTGCCAGTAGTAAAAAGGCCTGGGTCTCCGCCAATGAGCAGTTCTTC.

This sequence joins TRBV6-5 and TRBJ2-5, with 7 positions matching TRBD1. CDR1 is MNHEY, CDR2 SVGAGI, per germline. J was trimmed by 3 bases and V by 4 bases; bases with no gene match: 5. There are 14 residues in the CDR3. The CDR3, as DNA: TGTGCCAGCAGTTTGACAGGGAACAAAGAGACCCAGTACTTC. Amino acids: CASSLTGNKETQYF.

The chain carries TRBV7-9 and TRBJ1-5; D remains ambiguous. The CDR3 loop spans 16 amino acids. The germline gives CDR1 SEHNR, CDR2 FQNEAQ (reference sequence). The V and J ends lost 3 bases and 7 bases respectively, with 19 bases between them. The CDR3 DNA sequence: TGTGCCAGCAGCTTCATGTCAGACACAGAAGGACAGCCCCAGCATTTT. Encoded protein: CASSFMSDTEGQPQHF.

The chain joins TRBV19 to TRBJ1-6, with D tentatively TRBD1 (6 bases). The germline V and J ends were trimmed by 3 bases and 7 bases, with 16 bases remaining between them. The CDR3 contains 16 residues. Germline loops: CDR1 LNHDA, CDR2 SQIVND (reference sequence). CDR3 residues: CASSISPDSRNSPLHF. DNA for the CDR3: TGTGCCAGTAGTATCAGCCCGGACAGCCGAAATTCACCCCTCCACTTT.